This T cell receptor beta chain appears in the sequencing data of a study of OX40 agonist ivuxolimab in advanced cancers. V was clipped by 5 bases and J by 6 bases, with 14 bases between them. The CDR3 is 14 amino acids. The germline CDR1 and CDR2 sequences are SEHNR and FQNEAQ (reference sequence). Profiling relied on immunoSEQ multiplex PCR, and the TCRdb table lists in-frame clones only, not all of them. The data contain just over 30,000 clones, roughly 86% of them seen just once; the ten biggest clones take up 20% to 30%. Whole-study results and caveats: In CD8+ T cells, expanded clones were on average more numerous than in CD4+. With doses of 0.1 to 3.0 mg/kg, CD4+ and CD8+ blood T cells had undergone clonal expansion by week 6. In the expanded peripheral T cells, antigen specificity was never determined. The study found among the lowest clonal expansion in partial responders at 0.1-3.0 mg/kg.

Turning to this clone: Its antigen is undetermined.

The receptor was derived from an adult with an advanced solid tumor such as melanoma, head and neck, liver or kidney cancer. Sequencing used CD4+ or CD8+ T cells sorted from blood, obtained in a trial of the OX40 agonist ivuxolimab. The V call is TRBV7-9, the J call TRBJ1-5; D might be TRBD1 (5 bases). CDR3 sequence reads: CASSPTEEVQPQHF. CDR3 nucleotide sequence: TGTGCCAGCAGCCCGACAGAGGAGGTTCAGCCCCAGCATTTT.